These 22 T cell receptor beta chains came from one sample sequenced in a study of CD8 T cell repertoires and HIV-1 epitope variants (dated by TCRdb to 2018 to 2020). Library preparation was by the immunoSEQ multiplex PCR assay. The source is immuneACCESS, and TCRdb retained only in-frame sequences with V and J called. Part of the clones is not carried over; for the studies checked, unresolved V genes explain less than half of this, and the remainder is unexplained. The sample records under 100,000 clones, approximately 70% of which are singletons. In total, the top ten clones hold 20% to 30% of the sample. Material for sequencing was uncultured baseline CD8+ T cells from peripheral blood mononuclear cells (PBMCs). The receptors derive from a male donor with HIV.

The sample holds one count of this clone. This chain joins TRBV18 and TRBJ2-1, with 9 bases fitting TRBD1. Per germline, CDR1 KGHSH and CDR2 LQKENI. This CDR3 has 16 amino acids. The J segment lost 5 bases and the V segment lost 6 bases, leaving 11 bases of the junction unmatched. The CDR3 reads CASSQGQGRRDNEQFF. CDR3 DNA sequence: TGTGCCAGCTCGCAGGGACAGGGAAGGAGGGACAATGAGCAGTTCTTC.

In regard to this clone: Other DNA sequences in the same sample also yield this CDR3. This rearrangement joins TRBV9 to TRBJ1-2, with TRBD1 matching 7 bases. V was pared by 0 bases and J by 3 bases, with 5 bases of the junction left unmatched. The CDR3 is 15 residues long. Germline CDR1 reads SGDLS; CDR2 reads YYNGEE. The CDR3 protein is CASSVAEGADYGYTF. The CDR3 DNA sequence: TGTGCCAGCAGCGTAGCGGAGGGGGCGGACTATGGCTACACCTTC.

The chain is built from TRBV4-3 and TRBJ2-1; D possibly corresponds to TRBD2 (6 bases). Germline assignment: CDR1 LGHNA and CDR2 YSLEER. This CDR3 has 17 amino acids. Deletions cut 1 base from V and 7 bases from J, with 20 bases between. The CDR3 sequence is CASSQAGDLDLLNEQFF. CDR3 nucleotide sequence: TGCGCCAGCAGCCAAGCGGGGGACCTTGACCTTTTGAATGAGCAGTTCTTC.

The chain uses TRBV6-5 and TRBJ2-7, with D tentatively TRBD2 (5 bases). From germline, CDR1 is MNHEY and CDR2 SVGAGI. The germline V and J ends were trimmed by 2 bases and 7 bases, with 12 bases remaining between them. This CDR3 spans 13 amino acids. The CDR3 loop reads CASSYLGREEQYF. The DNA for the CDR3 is TGTGCCAGCAGTTACCTTGGACGGGAAGAGCAGTACTTC.

CDR3 amino acids: CASMGINSYEQYF. CDR3 sequence (DNA): TGTGCCAGCATGGGAATTAACTCCTACGAGCAGTACTTC. The J gene is TRBJ2-7, the V gene TRBV9, with D unresolved. Trimming stripped 6 bases from V and 0 bases from J, with 10 bases between. From germline, CDR1 is SGDLS and CDR2 YYNGEE. The CDR3 is made up of 13 amino acids.

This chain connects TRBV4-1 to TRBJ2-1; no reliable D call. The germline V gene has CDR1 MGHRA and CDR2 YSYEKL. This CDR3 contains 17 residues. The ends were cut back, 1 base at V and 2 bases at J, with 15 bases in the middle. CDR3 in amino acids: CASSQVVTATTYNEQFF. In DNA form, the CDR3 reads TGCGCCAGCAGCCAAGTTGTTACAGCAACCACCTACAATGAGCAGTTCTTC.

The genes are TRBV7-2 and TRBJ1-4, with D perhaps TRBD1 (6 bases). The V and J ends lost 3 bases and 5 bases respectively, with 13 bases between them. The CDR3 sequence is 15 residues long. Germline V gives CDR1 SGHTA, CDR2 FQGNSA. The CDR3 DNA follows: TGTGCCAGCAGCTTCCAAGGGGGTTTCAATGAAAAACTGTTTTTT. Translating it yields CASSFQGGFNEKLFF.

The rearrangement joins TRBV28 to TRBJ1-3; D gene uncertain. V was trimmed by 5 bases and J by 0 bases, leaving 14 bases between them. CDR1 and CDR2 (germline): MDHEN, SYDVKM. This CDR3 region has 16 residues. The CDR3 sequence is CASSVNRDASGNTIYF. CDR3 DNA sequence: TGTGCCAGCAGTGTCAACCGGGATGCCTCTGGAAACACCATATATTTT.

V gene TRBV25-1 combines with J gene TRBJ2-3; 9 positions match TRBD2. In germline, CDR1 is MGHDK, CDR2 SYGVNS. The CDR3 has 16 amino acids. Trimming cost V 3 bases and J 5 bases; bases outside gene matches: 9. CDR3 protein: CASSDVLGSGGDTQYF. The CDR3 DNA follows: TGTGCCAGCAGTGATGTGTTGGGTAGCGGGGGAGATACGCAGTATTTT.

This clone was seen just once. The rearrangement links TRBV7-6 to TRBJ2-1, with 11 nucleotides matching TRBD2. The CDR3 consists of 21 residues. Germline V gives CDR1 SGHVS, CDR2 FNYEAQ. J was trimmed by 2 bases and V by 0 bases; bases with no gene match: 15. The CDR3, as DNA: TGTGCCAGCAGCTTAGCTAGCGGGGGGGCCCTGTTCCCCTATACCTACAATGAGCAGTTCTTC. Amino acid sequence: CASSLASGGALFPYTYNEQFF.

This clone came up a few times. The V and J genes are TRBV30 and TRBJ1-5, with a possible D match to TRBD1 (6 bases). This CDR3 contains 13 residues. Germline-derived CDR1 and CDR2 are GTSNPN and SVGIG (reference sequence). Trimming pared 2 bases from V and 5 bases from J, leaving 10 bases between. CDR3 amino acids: CAWSRGADQPQHF. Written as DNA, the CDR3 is TGTGCCTGGAGTAGGGGGGCTGATCAGCCCCAGCATTTT.

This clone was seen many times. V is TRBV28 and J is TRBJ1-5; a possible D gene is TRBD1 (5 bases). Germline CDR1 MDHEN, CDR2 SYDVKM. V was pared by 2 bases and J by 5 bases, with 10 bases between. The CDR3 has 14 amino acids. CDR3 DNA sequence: TGTGCCAGCAGTTTAGAACAGGCATATCAGCCCCAGCATTTT. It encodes CASSLEQAYQPQHF.

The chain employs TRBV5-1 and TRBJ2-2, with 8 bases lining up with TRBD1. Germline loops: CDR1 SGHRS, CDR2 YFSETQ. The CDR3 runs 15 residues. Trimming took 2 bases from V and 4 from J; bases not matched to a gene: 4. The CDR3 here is CASSLGQGGTGELFF. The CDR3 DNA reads TGCGCCAGCAGCTTAGGACAGGGAGGCACCGGGGAGCTGTTTTTT.

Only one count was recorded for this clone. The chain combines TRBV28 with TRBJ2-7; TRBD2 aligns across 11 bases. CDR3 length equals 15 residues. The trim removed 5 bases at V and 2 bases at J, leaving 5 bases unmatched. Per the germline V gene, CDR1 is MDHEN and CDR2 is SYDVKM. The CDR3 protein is CASSPYSGGAYEQYF. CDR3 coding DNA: TGTGCCAGCAGTCCCTATAGCGGGGGGGCCTACGAGCAGTACTTC.

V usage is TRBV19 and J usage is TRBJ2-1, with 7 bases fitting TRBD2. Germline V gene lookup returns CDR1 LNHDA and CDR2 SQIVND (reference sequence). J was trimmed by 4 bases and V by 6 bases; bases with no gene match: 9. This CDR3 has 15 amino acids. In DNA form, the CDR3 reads TGTGCCAGTAGAAGACTAGCCGGGGATTACAATGAGCAGTTCTTC. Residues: CASRRLAGDYNEQFF.

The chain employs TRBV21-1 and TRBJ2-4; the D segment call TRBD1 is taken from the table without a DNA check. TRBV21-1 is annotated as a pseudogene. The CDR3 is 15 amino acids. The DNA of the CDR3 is TGTGCCAGTCAAGGGGGTGATCTAGCCAAAAACATTCAGTACTTC. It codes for CASQGGDLAKNIQYF.

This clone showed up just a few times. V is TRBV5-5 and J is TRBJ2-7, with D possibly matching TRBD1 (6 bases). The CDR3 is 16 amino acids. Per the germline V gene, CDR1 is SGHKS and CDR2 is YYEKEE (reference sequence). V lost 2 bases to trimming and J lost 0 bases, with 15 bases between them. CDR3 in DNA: TGTGCCAGCAGCTTTGAAGGGGGACCGAGCTCCTACGAGCAGTACTTC. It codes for CASSFEGGPSSYEQYF.

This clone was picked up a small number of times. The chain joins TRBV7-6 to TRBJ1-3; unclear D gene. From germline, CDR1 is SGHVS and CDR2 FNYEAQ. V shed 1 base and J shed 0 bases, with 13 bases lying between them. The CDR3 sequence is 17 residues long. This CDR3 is CASSLGVAVGSGNTIYF. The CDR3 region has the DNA TGTGCCAGCAGCTTAGGGGTGGCGGTTGGCTCTGGAAACACCATATATTTT.

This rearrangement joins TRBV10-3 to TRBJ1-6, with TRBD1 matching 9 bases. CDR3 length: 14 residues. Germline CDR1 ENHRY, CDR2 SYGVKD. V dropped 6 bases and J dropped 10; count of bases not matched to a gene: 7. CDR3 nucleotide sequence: TGTGCCATCAGCGAGGGACAGGGCCGGTCACCCCTCCACTTT. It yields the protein CAISEGQGRSPLHF.

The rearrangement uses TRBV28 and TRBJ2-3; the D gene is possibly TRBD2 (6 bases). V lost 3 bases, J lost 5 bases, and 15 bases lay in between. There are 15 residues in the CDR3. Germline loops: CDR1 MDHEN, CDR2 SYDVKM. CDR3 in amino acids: CASSLQVRGLDTQYF. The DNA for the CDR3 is TGTGCCAGCAGTTTGCAAGTGCGGGGTCTAGATACGCAGTATTTT.

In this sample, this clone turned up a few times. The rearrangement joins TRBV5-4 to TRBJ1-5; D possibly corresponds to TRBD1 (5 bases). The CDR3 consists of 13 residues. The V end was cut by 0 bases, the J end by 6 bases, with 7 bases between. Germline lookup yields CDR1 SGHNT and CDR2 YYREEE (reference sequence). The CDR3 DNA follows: TGTGCCAGCAGCTTGGGGGGCAGTCAGCCCCAGCATTTT. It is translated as CASSLGGSQPQHF.

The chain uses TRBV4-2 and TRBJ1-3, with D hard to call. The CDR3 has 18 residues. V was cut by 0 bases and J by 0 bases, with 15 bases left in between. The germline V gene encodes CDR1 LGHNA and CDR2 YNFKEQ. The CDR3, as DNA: TGTGCCAGCAGCCAAGATTTCGGACGGATGAGCTCTGGAAACACCATATATTTT. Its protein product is CASSQDFGRMSSGNTIYF.